What follows is one T cell receptor beta chain and its context. The antigen is not known. V shed 3 bases and J 6 bases; nucleotides not matched to a gene: 10. The CDR3 is 16 amino acids. Germline CDR1 DFQATT, CDR2 SNEGSKA (reference sequence). Oncomine TCR Beta short-read sequencing was applied to DNA from cultured CD4+ T cells. TCRdb analysed the PCR reads with MiXCR anew, one entry per CDR3 protein. The sample yields about 15,000 distinct CDR3 sequences, roughly 51% seen once. This record belongs to a study of vaccination and CD4 T cells after COVID-19. Study context: SARS-CoV-2 positivity in convalescent patients was established by nasal swab PCR; under ten had mild and one severe disease.

Documented treatment: roughly ten-day PBMC culture with coronavirus spike peptide pools or control peptides (ViraFEST assay). T cells were expanded with peptide pools, and expanded clonotypes were identified by TCR sequencing. Overall study results and limits: For SARS-CoV-2-reactive clonotypes, the median went from about 20 to 38, a nonsignificant increase.

The TCR originated in a human donor who had recovered from COVID-19. The chain couples TRBV20-1 to TRBJ2-3; 12 positions agree with TRBD2. The sample consisted of CD4+ T cells from blood, cultured in vitro. CDR3 residues: CSASPLAGGPRDTQYF. DNA of the CDR3: TGCAGTGCTAGTCCCCTAGCGGGAGGGCCCAGGGATACGCAGTATTTT.